Below are 31 T cell receptor beta chains sequenced from a single sample in a study of response to subunit inactivated influenza vaccine. MiXCR, run by TCRdb on the RT-PCR reads, gives a single entry per CDR3 protein. The repertoire has approximately 530,000 distinct CDR3 sequences, more than 7% of them found once; the top ten carry less than 15%. Sequencing was performed on PBMCs from blood, taken less than 30 months after vaccination. The receptors derive from a man aged 45-69 years who received an inactivated influenza vaccine.

This rearrangement joins TRBV7-2 to TRBJ1-6; 7 nucleotides line up with TRBD1. The germline CDR1 and CDR2 sequences are SGHTA and FQGNSA. This CDR3 is built from 16 residues. V shed 8 bases and J 2 bases; nucleotides not matched to a gene: 9. CDR3 sequence reads: CASAPRQGAYNSPLHF. CDR3 sequence (DNA): TGTGCCAGCGCCCCTCGACAGGGAGCCTATAATTCACCCCTCCACTTT.

This clonotype was detected many times. The chain employs TRBV12-3 or TRBV12-4 and TRBJ1-3; 7 bases map to TRBD1. V dropped 5 bases and J dropped 0; count of bases not matched to a gene: 1. The CDR3 is made up of 14 amino acids. The CDR3 protein is CASSGTDSGNTIYF. In nucleotides, the CDR3 is TGTGCCAGCAGTGGGACAGACTCTGGAAACACCATATATTTT.

This clonotype occurred many times. This rearrangement joins TRBV6-1 to TRBJ2-5; the D gene is possibly TRBD1 (5 bases). In germline, CDR1 is MNHNS, CDR2 SASEGT. CDR3 length equals 14 residues. Trimming left V 5 bases short and J 1 base short, with 11 bases between. The CDR3 here is CASSPQGFQETQYF. CDR3 DNA sequence: TGTGCCAGCAGTCCTCAGGGTTTCCAAGAGACCCAGTACTTC.

This clonotype was observed many times. The chain has TRBV27 and TRBJ2-1, with TRBD2 as a possible D gene (6 bases). With 6 bases removed from V and 5 bases from J, the gap between germline ends came to 20 bases. The germline CDR1 and CDR2 sequences are MNHEY and SMNVEV (reference sequence). The CDR3 length is 16 residues. The DNA for the CDR3 is TGTGCCAGCAGCCCACTAGCCCTTTTGACTAACAATGAGCAGTTCTTC. It codes for CASSPLALLTNNEQFF.

This clonotype showed up just a few times. The CDR3 nucleotides read TGTGCCAGCAGCTTATATTATTCGGTCGCAGATACGCAGTATTTT. Protein product: CASSLYYSVADTQYF. The V gene is TRBV7-2, the J gene TRBJ2-3, with unresolved D. V shed 2 bases and J shed 4 bases, with 13 bases lying between them. CDR1 SGHTA and CDR2 FQGNSA come from the germline V gene. CDR3 length equals 15 residues.

This clonotype was recorded a few times. CDR3 bases: TGTGCCAGCAGCCAGGGGACGGCGGGCGTTCAGCCCCAGCATTTT. Amino acid sequence: CASSQGTAGVQPQHF. The chain employs TRBV3-1 and TRBJ1-5; weak D call: TRBD1 (5 bases). This CDR3 has 15 residues. Germline loops: CDR1 LGHDT, CDR2 YNNKEL (reference sequence). V was cut by 3 bases and J by 6 bases, with 15 bases left in between. The full variable domain, completed using reference TRBV3-1 and TRBJ1-5, is DTAVSQTPKYLVTQMGNDKSIKCEQNLGHDTMYWYKQDSKKFLKIMFSYNNKELIINETVPNRFSPKSPDKAHLNLHINSLELGDSAVYFCASSQGTAGVQPQHFGDGTRLSIL.

This clonotype has a handful of counts. V usage is TRBV4-2 and J usage is TRBJ2-7; 7 positions match TRBD1. The germline V gene has CDR1 LGHNA and CDR2 YNFKEQ. V gave up 3 bases and J gave up 2 bases; unmatched junction bases: 7. The CDR3 has 15 residues. CDR3 protein: CASSQTGSGTYEQYF. As DNA, the CDR3 is TGTGCCAGCAGCCAGACAGGGAGCGGAACCTACGAGCAGTACTTC.

This clonotype was seen only a few times. The CDR3 spells CASSGDQGTYGYTF. CDR3 bases: TGTGCCAGCAGTGGCGATCAGGGAACCTATGGCTACACCTTC. This chain links TRBV2 with TRBJ1-2; a weak D match, TRBD1 (5 bases). This CDR3 is 14 amino acids long. Trimming stripped 4 bases from V and 4 bases from J, with 13 bases between. CDR1 and CDR2 (germline): SNHLY, FYNNEI. The whole variable domain, filled in from reference TRBV2 and TRBJ1-2, reads EPEVTQTPSHQVTQMGQEVILRCVPISNHLYFYWYRQILGQKVEFLVSFYNNEISEKSEIFDDQFSVERPDGSNFTLKIRSTKLEDSAMYFCASSGDQGTYGYTFGSGTRLTVV.

J is TRBJ1-1 and V is TRBV7-9, with 7 bases fitting TRBD1. Trimming cost V 5 bases and J 3 bases; bases outside gene matches: 6. This CDR3 has 14 amino acids. Germline CDR1 reads SEHNR; CDR2 reads FQNEAQ (reference sequence). In nucleotides, the CDR3 is TGTGCCAGCAGCGGCCAGACAGGGCACACTGAAGCTTTCTTT. Protein product: CASSGQTGHTEAFF.

The chain combines TRBV4-3 with TRBJ2-2; D remains unclear. The V gene's germline CDR1 is LGHNA and CDR2 YSLEER. Trimming took 4 bases from V and 2 from J, leaving 17 bases between them. The CDR3 extends over 17 amino acids. Here the CDR3 reads CASSPRPQLVNTGELFF. The CDR3 DNA follows: TGCGCCAGCAGCCCCCGACCCCAACTCGTAAACACCGGGGAGCTGTTTTTT.

In this sample, this clonotype turned up a few times. The chain uses TRBV29-1 and TRBJ2-3, with D perhaps TRBD2 (5 bases). The ends were cut back, 5 bases at V and 4 bases at J, with 10 bases in the middle. This CDR3 is built from 12 residues. Germline V lookup: CDR1 SQVTM, CDR2 ANQGSEA. The CDR3 region has the DNA TGCAGCGTTAGACTCGGGGCAGATACGCAGTATTTT. Translating it yields CSVRLGADTQYF.

V gene TRBV20-1 combines with J gene TRBJ1-4, with D uncertain. Per germline, CDR1 DFQATT and CDR2 SNEGSKA (reference sequence). Trimming left V 0 bases short and J 12 bases short, with 11 bases between. The CDR3 is 12 amino acids. CDR3 residues: CSARDFSEELFF. As DNA, the CDR3 is TGCAGTGCTAGAGATTTTTCGGAGGAACTGTTTTTT.

This chain links TRBV11-2 with TRBJ1-6, with D maybe TRBD1 (6 bases). The V end lost 4 bases, the J end lost 0 bases, and 19 bases lay between the germline ends. Germline CDR1 is SGHAT and CDR2 is FQNNGV. This CDR3 contains 19 residues. The CDR3 protein is CASSSIRVGADSYNSPLHF. CDR3 coding DNA: TGTGCCAGCAGCTCGATCCGGGTGGGGGCCGACTCCTATAATTCACCCCTCCACTTT.

CDR3 residues: CASRRQGSTEAFF. The DNA for the CDR3 is TGTGCCAGCAGAAGACAGGGTTCCACTGAAGCTTTCTTT. This chain links TRBV6-1 with TRBJ1-1; 7 nucleotides match TRBD1. Trimming at V came to 6 bases and at J to 4 bases, leaving 5 bases not matched to a gene. Per germline, CDR1 MNHNS and CDR2 SASEGT. The CDR3 sequence is 13 residues long.

A few counts support this clonotype. The CDR3 sequence: CASSVRMLAASYNSPLHF. The CDR3 DNA is TGTGCCAGCAGTGTCCGAATGTTGGCGGCCTCCTATAATTCACCCCTCCACTTT. The V and J genes are TRBV2 and TRBJ1-6; D uncertain. V lost 4 bases to trimming and J lost 0 bases, with 16 bases between them. Germline V gene data show CDR1 as SNHLY and CDR2 as FYNNEI. The CDR3 has 18 residues.

The chain employs TRBV28 and TRBJ2-5; TRBD1 agrees at 7 bases. With V trimmed by 5 bases and J by 5 bases, 5 bases remained unmatched. The germline CDR1 and CDR2 sequences are MDHEN and SYDVKM. CDR3 size: 13 residues. CDR3 bases: TGTGCCAGCAGTACAGGGGTGTACGAGACCCAGTACTTC. Translation: CASSTGVYETQYF.

This clonotype has a handful of counts. The rearrangement joins TRBV5-1 to TRBJ2-3; D could derive from TRBD1 or TRBD2 (7 bases each). Trimming pared 4 bases from V and 2 bases from J, leaving 14 bases between. Germline V CDR1 and CDR2: SGHRS, YFSETQ. The CDR3 has 15 residues. The CDR3 loop is CASSPRGGYTDTQYF. In DNA, the CDR3 is TGCGCCAGCAGCCCCAGGGGGGGTTACACAGATACGCAGTATTTT.

Ten or more counts support this clonotype. The chain employs TRBV4-2 and TRBJ2-1, with 10 bases lining up with TRBD2. V was pared by 2 bases and J by 8 bases, with 15 bases of the junction left unmatched. CDR3 length: 18 amino acids. The germline V gene has CDR1 LGHNA and CDR2 YNFKEQ. CDR3 DNA: TGTGCCAGCAGCCAACTACTAAGGGGGGCTAGCGGGAGCTATGAGCAGTTCTTC. It yields the protein CASSQLLRGASGSYEQFF.

This clonotype was counted a few times. The rearrangement uses TRBV5-1 and TRBJ2-5, with unresolved D. The germline V gene has CDR1 SGHRS and CDR2 YFSETQ. This CDR3 spans 13 amino acids. Trimming removed 3 bases from V and 3 bases from J, with 9 bases in between. CDR3: CASSSGPKETQYF. In DNA, the CDR3 is TGCGCCAGCAGCTCCGGACCGAAAGAGACCCAGTACTTC.

The chain recombines TRBV12-3 or TRBV12-4 with TRBJ2-7; TRBD1 matches at 11 bases. The ends lost 5 bases at V and 6 bases at J; junction bases unmatched: 6. This CDR3 contains 14 residues. Written as DNA, the CDR3 is TGTGCCAGCAGTCAAAGGACAGGGGGCTCCGAGCAGTACTTC. Translation gives CASSQRTGGSEQYF.

Concerning this clonotype itself: Relative to the germline gene, one junction end is altered; a read error may explain this. This chain joins TRBV27 and TRBJ1-1; tentatively, D is TRBD1 (5 bases). CDR3 length: 13 residues. Germline V gene lookup returns CDR1 MNHEY and CDR2 SMNVEV (reference sequence). The CDR3 is CASSSTDKYEAYF. CDR3 DNA sequence: TGTGCCAGCAGTTCGACAGATAAGTACGAAGCTTACTTT.

The gene calls are TRBV4-3 and TRBJ2-1; D possibly corresponds to TRBD1 (6 bases). Germline V lookup: CDR1 LGHNA, CDR2 YSLEER. The CDR3 is 13 amino acids. V was cut by 4 bases and J by 15 bases, with 19 bases left in between. The CDR3 DNA reads TGCGCCAGCAGCCCCGGACAGCTTCCAGCCCTGTTCTTC. Its protein product is CASSPGQLPALFF.

On this clonotype: The junction departs from germline at one end; a sequencing error may be responsible. The chain couples TRBV7-2 to TRBJ1-3; possibly TRBD1 for D (6 bases). The CDR3 spans 13 residues. Germline V CDR1 and CDR2: SGHTA, FQGNSA. The CDR3 region has the DNA TGTGCCAGCAGCTCGACGGTGGGGGGCCCACCGGATTTT. Translated, it gives CASSSTVGGPPDF.

This clonotype was counted ten times or more. This chain connects TRBV7-2 to TRBJ1-1, with D maybe TRBD1 (6 bases). The CDR3 is 13 residues long. Germline V gene lookup returns CDR1 SGHTA and CDR2 FQGNSA. Between the trimmed V and J ends, which lost 5 bases and 7 bases, there was a span of 14 bases. DNA for the CDR3: TGTGCCAGCAGCCCCGGACAGAAGATTGAAGCTTTCTTT. It yields the protein CASSPGQKIEAFF.

The chain employs TRBV6-5 and TRBJ2-1; the D gene is possibly TRBD2 (7 bases). The V gene's germline CDR1 is MNHEY and CDR2 SVGAGI. This CDR3 is 15 amino acids long. Trimming stripped 2 bases from V and 3 bases from J, with 11 bases between. In nucleotides, the CDR3 is TGTGCCAGCAGTTACATGGGAGGGGGCTACAATGAGCAGTTCTTC. It yields the protein CASSYMGGGYNEQFF.

The V and J genes are TRBV6-2 or TRBV6-3 and TRBJ2-3; a weak D match, TRBD2 (5 bases). Germline V gene sequence: CDR1 MNHEY, CDR2 SVGEGT. The CDR3 contains 14 residues. V lost 6 bases and J lost 4, with 14 bases in between. CDR3 nucleotides: TGTGCCAGCAGCCGCGGGCCACATTCAGATACGCAGTATTTT. It specifies CASSRGPHSDTQYF.

This clonotype was counted a few times. The genes are TRBV20-1 and TRBJ1-2; the D gene is possibly TRBD1 (5 bases). V lost 6 bases and J lost 3, with 11 bases in between. The CDR3 loop spans 12 amino acids. Germline assignment: CDR1 DFQATT and CDR2 SNEGSKA (reference sequence). CDR3 DNA: TGCAGTGCCTTCGGGACTGACTATGGCTACACCTTC. It specifies CSAFGTDYGYTF.

CDR3 nucleotide sequence: TGTGCCAGCAGTTTCCAACCTATACCGACAGATAGCTATGGCTACACCTTC. This translates into CASSFQPIPTDSYGYTF. The chain combines TRBV27 with TRBJ1-2; D is perhaps TRBD1 (5 bases). The CDR3 runs 17 residues. Trimming removed 3 bases at V and 4 bases at J, with 21 bases between. Germline CDR1 MNHEY, CDR2 SMNVEV (reference sequence).

This clonotype has a handful of counts. The chain has TRBV29-1 and TRBJ2-5; D assignment may be TRBD1 or TRBD2 (5 bases each). CDR3 length: 13 amino acids. Germline CDR1 reads SQVTM; CDR2 reads ANQGSEA. V dropped 5 bases and J dropped 5 bases, with 15 bases sitting between them. Here the CDR3 DNA reads TGCAGCGTTCCCAGAGGGGCAGGGGAGACCCAGTACTTC. It is translated as CSVPRGAGETQYF.

This clonotype was found many times. This rearrangement joins TRBV7-2 to TRBJ1-2, with 8 bases identical to TRBD1. This CDR3 is built from 15 residues. Per germline, CDR1 SGHTA and CDR2 FQGNSA. V lost 6 bases to trimming and J lost 1 base; unmatched junction nucleotides: 7. DNA for the CDR3: TGTGCCAGCAGGCGGACAGGGACTAATAACTATGGCTACACCTTC. It codes for CASRRTGTNNYGYTF.

This clonotype was seen many times. V gene TRBV14 combines with J gene TRBJ2-5; D not certain. Trimming took 2 bases from V and 4 from J, leaving 2 bases between them. The CDR3 contains 11 residues. CDR1 and CDR2 from the germline V gene are SGHDN and FVKESK. CDR3 sequence reads: CASSQIETQYF. CDR3 bases: TGTGCCAGCAGCCAAATAGAGACCCAGTACTTC.